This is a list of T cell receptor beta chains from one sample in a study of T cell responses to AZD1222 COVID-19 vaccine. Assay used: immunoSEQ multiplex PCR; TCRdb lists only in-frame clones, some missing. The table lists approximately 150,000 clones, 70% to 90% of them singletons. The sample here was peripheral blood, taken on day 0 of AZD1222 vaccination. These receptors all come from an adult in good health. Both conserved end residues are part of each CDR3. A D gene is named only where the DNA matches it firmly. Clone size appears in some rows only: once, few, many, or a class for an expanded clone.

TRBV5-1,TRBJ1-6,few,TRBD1,CASSLAGGNRSPLHF,TGCGCCAGCAGCTTGGCAGGGGGCAACAGGTCACCCCTCCACTTT
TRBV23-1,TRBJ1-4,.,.,CASSQPGAGEKLFF,TGCGCCAGCAGTCAACCGGGGGCGGGCGAAAAACTGTTTTTT
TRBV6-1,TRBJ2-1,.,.,CASSEFFSGQAQFF,TGTGCCAGCAGTGAATTCTTTAGTGGGCAGGCGCAGTTCTTC
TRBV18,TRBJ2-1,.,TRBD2,CASSPSGYSYNEQFF,TGTGCCAGCTCACCTAGCGGGTACTCCTACAATGAGCAGTTCTTC
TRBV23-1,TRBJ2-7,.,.,CASHVAGSYEQYF,TGCGCCAGCCACGTGGCAGGGTCCTACGAGCAGTACTTC
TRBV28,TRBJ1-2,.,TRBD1,CASSVATGVYGYTF,TGTGCCAGCAGTGTGGCAACAGGGGTCTATGGCTACACCTTC
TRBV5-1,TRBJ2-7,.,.,CASSLRVRAGEQYF,TGCGCCAGCAGCTTGCGTGTCAGGGCTGGCGAGCAGTACTTC
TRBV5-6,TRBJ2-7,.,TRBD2,CASTAGTSLDEQYF,TGTGCCAGCACGGCCGGGACTAGCTTGGACGAGCAGTACTTC
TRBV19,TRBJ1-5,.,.,CASSKGVSLYQPQHF,TGTGCCAGTAGTAAGGGGGTATCCTTGTATCAGCCCCAGCATTTT
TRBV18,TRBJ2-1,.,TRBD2,CASSDGLAVYNEQFF,TGTGCCAGCTCAGATGGACTAGCGGTTTACAATGAGCAGTTCTTC
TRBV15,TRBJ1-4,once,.,CATSRPLQGSNEKLFF,TGTGCCACCAGCAGGCCACTACAGGGAAGTAATGAAAAACTGTTTTTT
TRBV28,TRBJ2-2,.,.,CASSLADPLGQAGELFF,TGTGCCAGCAGTTTAGCGGACCCCCTAGGGCAAGCCGGGGAGCTGTTTTTT
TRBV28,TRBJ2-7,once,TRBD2,CASSRGRKSYEQYF,TGTGCCAGCAGTCGCGGGAGGAAATCCTACGAGCAGTACTTC
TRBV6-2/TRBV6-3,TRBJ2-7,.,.,CASSRTESYEQYF,TGTGCCAGCAGCAGGACAGAATCCTACGAGCAGTACTTC
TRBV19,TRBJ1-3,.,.,CASRRGPISGNTIYF,TGTGCCAGCCGACGAGGGCCGATCTCTGGAAACACCATATATTTT
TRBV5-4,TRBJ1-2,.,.,CASSPPGVPNYGYFTF,TGTGCCAGCAGCCCGCCCGGGGTTCCAAACTATGGCTACTTCACCTTC
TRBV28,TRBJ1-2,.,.,CASSTGRIYGYTF,TGTGCCAGCAGCACAGGACGGATCTATGGCTACACCTTC
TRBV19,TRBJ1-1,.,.,CASSIAGMNTEAFF,TGTGCCAGTAGTATCGCGGGGATGAACACTGAAGCTTTCTTT
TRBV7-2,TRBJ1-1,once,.,CASSLLPGYTEAFF,TGTGCCAGCAGCCTCCTCCCTGGGTACACTGAAGCTTTCTTT
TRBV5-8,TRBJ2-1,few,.,CASNRVGEQFF,TGTGCCAGCAACAGAGTTGGAGAGCAGTTCTTC
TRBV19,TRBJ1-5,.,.,CATHVGYSNQPQHF,TGTGCCACCCACGTCGGCTATAGCAATCAGCCCCAGCATTTT
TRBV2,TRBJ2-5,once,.,CASSGGRLQETQYF,TGTGCCAGCAGTGGGGGCCGCCTCCAAGAGACCCAGTACTTC
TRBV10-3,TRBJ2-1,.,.,CAISESLTMGNEQFF,TGTGCCATCAGTGAGTCCTTGACAATGGGGAATGAGCAGTTCTTC
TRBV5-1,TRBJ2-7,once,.,CASSLIGVSYEQYF,TGCGCCAGCAGCTTGATCGGGGTATCCTACGAGCAGTACTTC
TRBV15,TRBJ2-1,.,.,CATSRDNKGSEQFF,TGTGCCACCAGCAGAGATAACAAGGGGAGTGAGCAGTTCTTC
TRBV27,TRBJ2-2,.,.,CASTTYPGELFF,TGTGCCAGCACGACGTACCCCGGGGAGCTGTTTTTT
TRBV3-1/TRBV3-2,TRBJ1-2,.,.,CASSQGPNRRPNYGYTF,TGTGCCAGCAGCCAGGGTCCAAACAGGAGACCTAACTATGGCTACACCTTC
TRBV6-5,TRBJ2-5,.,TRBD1,CASIRSMTGRETQYF,TGTGCCAGCATTAGATCGATGACAGGGAGAGAGACCCAGTACTTC
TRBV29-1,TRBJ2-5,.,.,CSVLLAGETQYF,TGCAGCGTTTTACTGGCGGGAGAGACCCAGTACTTC
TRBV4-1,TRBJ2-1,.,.,CASSQGLGTPRFF,TGCGCCAGCAGCCAAGGATTAGGGACCCCCCGGTTCTTC
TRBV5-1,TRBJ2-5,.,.,CASSFGGQETQYF,TGCGCCAGCAGCTTTGGGGGGCAAGAGACCCAGTACTTC
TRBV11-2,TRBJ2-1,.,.,CASSSLALKGNEQFF,TGTGCCAGCAGCTCATTAGCCCTAAAGGGTAATGAGCAGTTCTTC
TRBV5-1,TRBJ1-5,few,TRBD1,CASSLGTGNSNQPQHF,TGCGCCAGCAGCCTCGGGACAGGGAATAGCAATCAGCCCCAGCATTTT
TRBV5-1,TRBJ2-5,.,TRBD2,CASGGGHQETQYF,TGCGCCAGCGGCGGGGGGCACCAAGAGACCCAGTACTTC
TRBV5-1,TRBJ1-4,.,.,CASSLVYTQGSTNEKLFF,TGCGCCAGCAGCTTGGTCTACACACAGGGTTCAACTAATGAAAAACTGTTTTTT
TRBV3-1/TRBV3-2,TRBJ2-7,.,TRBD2,CASSKRTSGMSSYEQYF,TGTGCCAGCAGCAAAAGGACTAGCGGGATGAGCTCCTACGAGCAGTACTTC
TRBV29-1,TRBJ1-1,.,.,CSVFAPSDNTEAFF,TGCAGCGTCTTTGCGCCGAGTGACAACACTGAAGCTTTCTTT
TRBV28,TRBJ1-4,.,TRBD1,CASSFVSRGQSVKLFF,TGTGCCAGCAGTTTCGTTTCCAGGGGGCAATCGGTAAAACTGTTTTTT
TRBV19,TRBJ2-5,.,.,CASSITWGEETQYF,TGTGCCAGTAGTATTACGTGGGGGGAAGAGACCCAGTACTTC
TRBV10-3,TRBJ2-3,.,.,CAISGGDRASTDTQYF,TGTGCCATCAGTGGGGGGGACCGAGCTAGCACAGATACGCAGTATTTT
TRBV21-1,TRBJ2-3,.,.,CASSKWGAGTSGNTQYF,.
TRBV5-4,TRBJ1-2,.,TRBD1,CASSPFWDSSRYGYTF,TGTGCCAGCAGCCCTTTTTGGGACAGTAGCCGCTATGGCTACACCTTC
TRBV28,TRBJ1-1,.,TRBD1,CASSLTGGNTEAFF,TGTGCCAGCAGCCTAACAGGGGGCAACACTGAAGCTTTCTTT
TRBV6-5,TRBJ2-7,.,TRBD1,CASRPGDRSEHEQYF,TGTGCCAGCAGACCCGGGGACAGGTCAGAGCACGAGCAGTACTTC
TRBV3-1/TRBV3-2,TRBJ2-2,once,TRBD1,CATDRDRSTGELFF,TGTGCCACCGATCGGGACAGAAGCACCGGGGAGCTGTTTTTT